The rows below give T cell receptor beta chains drawn from one sample of a study of cytomegalovirus exposure and HLA in healthy donors. Profiled with immunoSEQ multiplex PCR; TCRdb holds only in-frame clones, not every one. The top ten clones hold 6.3% of a sample with about 180,000 clones, 75% to 80% of them seen once. Sequenced input: PBMCs. Receptor source: a man in his forties in good health and CMV-seropositive. CDR3s include the opening cysteine and the closing phenylalanine or tryptophan. D genes are given only for firm matches. Clone size is not always given. Where it is, it says once, few, many or a class for expanded clones.

>TRBV29-1|TRBJ1-2|-|TRBD1
TGCAGCGCGGGCACGGGACAGGGAACTGGCTACACCTTC
CSAGTGQGTGYTF
>TRBV18|TRBJ2-1|-|-
TGTGCCAGCTCACCGGGGAGTAACAATGAGCAGTTCTTC
CASSPGSNNEQFF
>TRBV14|TRBJ2-1|-|-
TGTGCCAGCAGCCAATTGGAGGGAGCCTACAATGAGCAGTTCTTC
CASSQLEGAYNEQFF
>TRBV21-1|TRBJ2-7|few|-
TGTGCCAGCAGCGGCCGGGACAGGGGCAACGAGCAGTACTTC
CASSGRDRGNEQYF
>TRBV5-1|TRBJ2-3|-|-
TGCGCCAGCAGCTTGGAGCCTGAATATACGCAGTATTTT
CASSLEPEYTQYF
>TRBV2|TRBJ2-1|-|-
TGTGCCAGCAGTTGGGACTCCCGCTTTGAGCAGTTCTTC
CASSWDSRFEQFF
>TRBV21-1|TRBJ2-5|-|-
TGTGCCAGCAGCAAAGAGCGAAAAGGACTAGCGGGAGGGCATTGGGAGACCCAGTACTTC
CASSKERKGLAGGHWETQYF
>TRBV4-1|TRBJ2-3|-|TRBD2
TGCGCCAGCAGCCCGGTAGCGGGAGGGCGATATACGCAGTATTTT
CASSPVAGGRYTQYF
>TRBV6-1|TRBJ2-3|few|-
TGTGCCAGCAGTGGGTTAAGAAACGCGGGCACAGATACGCAGTATTTT
CASSGLRNAGTDTQYF
>TRBV14|TRBJ2-6|-|-
TGTGCCAGCAGCCAAGCAGGGACTTTGGCCAACGTCCTGACTTTC
CASSQAGTLANVLTF
>TRBV14|TRBJ2-1|-|TRBD2
TGTGCCAGCAGCCAATCTGCGGGAGACGCCTACAATGAGCAGTTCTTC
CASSQSAGDAYNEQFF
>TRBV5-8|TRBJ1-2|-|TRBD1
TGTGCCAGCAGCTCGCGCCAGGGGGCGCGTTATGGCTACACCTTC
CASSSRQGARYGYTF
>TRBV5-6|TRBJ1-5|few|-
TGTGCCAGCAGCTTGTATTCGGGGAGTCGGCAGCCCCAGCATTTT
CASSLYSGSRQPQHF
>TRBV6-1|TRBJ2-2|-|TRBD1
TGTGCCAGCAGGGGGACAGTCGTCGGGGAGCTGTTTTTT
CASRGTVVGELFF
>TRBV5-1|TRBJ2-7|-|TRBD1
TGCGCCAGCATCTTCCGACAGGGCCAAGGGGAGCAGTACTTC
CASIFRQGQGEQYF
>TRBV4-2|TRBJ2-3|-|TRBD2
TGTGCCAGCAGCCAAGTACTAGCGGGAGGAGCAGCAGATACGCAGTATTTT
CASSQVLAGGAADTQYF
>TRBV14|TRBJ2-3|-|-
TGTGCCAGCAGCCCGACAGGGGACTATTTGACAGATACGCAGTATTTT
CASSPTGDYLTDTQYF
>TRBV10-3|TRBJ1-2|-|-
TGTGCCATCAGTGAGTCGGCCGAAATCTATGGCTACACCTTC
CAISESAEIYGYTF
>TRBV5-6|TRBJ1-4|-|-
TGTGCCAGCAGCCCTCGAAGGTGGAGTAATGAAAAACTGTTTTTT
CASSPRRWSNEKLFF
>TRBV6-6|TRBJ2-3|-|TRBD2
TGTGCCAGCCATGTTTCCGGCGGGAGGGACACAGATACGCAGTATTTT
CASHVSGGRDTDTQYF
>TRBV5-1|TRBJ2-5|-|-
TGCGCCAGCAGCTTGGTGCAGGGACAAGAGACCCAGTACTTC
CASSLVQGQETQYF
>TRBV28|TRBJ2-1|-|TRBD2
TGTGCCAGCAGTTTGGCTAGCGGATCCTACAATGAGCGGTTCTTC
CASSLASGSYNERFF
>TRBV7-3|TRBJ2-1|-|-
TGTGCCAGCAGCTTAGACACAAATGAGCAGTTCTTC
CASSLDTNEQFF
>TRBV2|TRBJ2-7|-|-
TGTGCCAGCAAATTCCGGGGGAGAAGCTCCTACGAGCAGTACTTC
CASKFRGRSSYEQYF
>TRBV29-1|TRBJ2-7|-|TRBD2
TGCAGCTATCAAGGACTAGCGGGAGGTCACGAGCAGTACTTC
CSYQGLAGGHEQYF